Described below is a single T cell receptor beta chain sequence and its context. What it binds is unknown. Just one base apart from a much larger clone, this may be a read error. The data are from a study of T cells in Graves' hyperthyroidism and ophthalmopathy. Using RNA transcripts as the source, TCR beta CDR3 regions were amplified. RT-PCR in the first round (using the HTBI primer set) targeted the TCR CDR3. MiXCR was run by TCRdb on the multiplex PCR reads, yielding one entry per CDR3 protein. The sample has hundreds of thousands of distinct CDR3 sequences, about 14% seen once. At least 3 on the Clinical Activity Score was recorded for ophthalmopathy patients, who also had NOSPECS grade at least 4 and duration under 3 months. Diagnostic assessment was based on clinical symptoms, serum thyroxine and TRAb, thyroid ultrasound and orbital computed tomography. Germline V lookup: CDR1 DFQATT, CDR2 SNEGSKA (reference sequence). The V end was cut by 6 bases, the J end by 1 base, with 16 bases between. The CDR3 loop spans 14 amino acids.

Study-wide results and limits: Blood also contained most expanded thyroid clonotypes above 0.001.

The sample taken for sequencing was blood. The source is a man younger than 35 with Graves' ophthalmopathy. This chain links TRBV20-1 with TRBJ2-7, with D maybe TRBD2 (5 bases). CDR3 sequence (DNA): TGCAGTGCACCCAACGGGGAAAATTCCTACGAGCAGTACTTC. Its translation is CSAPNGENSYEQYF.